These T cell receptor beta chains were read from a single sample in a study of T cell responses to AZD1222 COVID-19 vaccine. The repertoire was sequenced with immunoSEQ multiplex PCR; TCRdb's copy has only in-frame clones and lacks some. The data show about 35,000 clones, approximately 86% seen once. This material consisted of peripheral blood, taken on day 0 of AZD1222 vaccination. The receptors were gathered from an adult in good health. The CDR3 runs from the conserved cysteine through the conserved F or W. The D gene is left open where the match is weak. Size values are once, few and many counts, or a class for expanded clones, and some rows have none.

V gene,clone size,D gene,J gene,CDR3 protein,CDR3 DNA
TRBV7-9,.,TRBD2,TRBJ2-7,CASSSSGAYYEQYF,TGTGCCAGCAGCTCTAGCGGGGCCTACTACGAGCAGTACTTC
TRBV5-1,few,TRBD1,TRBJ2-3,CASRLAMDRAADTQYF,TGCGCCAGCAGACTAGCAATGGACAGGGCCGCTGATACGCAGTATTTT
TRBV5-4,.,TRBD2,TRBJ2-1,CASSLELAGGINEQFF,TGTGCCAGCAGCTTGGAACTAGCGGGAGGCATCAATGAGCAGTTCTTC
TRBV27,.,TRBD2,TRBJ2-7,CASSLGRGRDRYF,TGTGCCAGCAGTTTGGGGAGGGGACGCGATCGGTACTTC
TRBV30,.,TRBD1,TRBJ1-2,CAWGVTGDTGYTF,TGTGCCTGGGGTGTAACAGGGGATACTGGCTACACCTTC
TRBV9,.,TRBD1,TRBJ2-1,CASSVAGQGGSYNEQFF,TGTGCCAGCAGCGTAGCAGGACAGGGTGGGTCCTACAATGAGCAGTTCTTC
TRBV19,once,TRBD1,TRBJ1-4,CASRPSQGTREKLFF,TGTGCCAGTAGGCCCTCACAGGGGACAAGGGAAAAACTGTTTTTT
TRBV19,.,.,TRBJ2-2,CASSGGWGTGELFF,TGTGCCAGTAGTGGGGGCTGGGGGACCGGGGAGCTGTTTTTT
TRBV14,.,TRBD1,TRBJ2-1,CASSQGMGQGSNEQFF,TGTGCCAGCAGCCAAGGAATGGGACAGGGGAGCAATGAGCAGTTCTTC
TRBV28,.,TRBD1,TRBJ1-1,CASSLIDRGTAEAFF,TGTGCCAGCAGTTTGATTGACAGGGGTACGGCTGAAGCTTTCTTT
TRBV7-2,.,TRBD1,TRBJ1-6,CASSVDRGNSPLHF,TGTGCCAGCAGCGTCGACAGGGGTAATTCACCCCTCCACTTT
TRBV28,.,.,TRBJ2-7,CASSFEGVKSEQYF,TGTGCCAGCAGTTTTGAGGGGGTGAAGTCCGAGCAGTACTTC
TRBV5-1,.,.,TRBJ2-7,CASSFQGGPYEQYF,TGCGCCAGCAGCTTTCAGGGCGGCCCCTACGAGCAGTACTTC
TRBV5-1,.,.,TRBJ1-2,CASSLGTDGYGYTF,TGCGCCAGCAGCTTAGGGACCGACGGCTATGGCTACACCTTC
TRBV3-1/TRBV3-2,.,TRBD2,TRBJ2-1,CASSQVTGGFNEQFF,TGTGCCAGCAGCCAAGTAACGGGGGGGTTCAATGAGCAGTTCTTC
TRBV7-2,.,TRBD1,TRBJ2-1,CASSSTGTGPNEQFF,TGTGCCAGCAGCTCGACCGGGACAGGACCCAATGAGCAGTTCTTC
TRBV7-3,.,.,TRBJ2-1,CASSLNGAWAGPNEQFF,TGTGCCAGCAGCTTAAATGGGGCATGGGCAGGGCCGAATGAGCAGTTCTTC
TRBV5-1,.,.,TRBJ2-7,CASSPQGTLTYEQYF,TGCGCCAGCAGCCCCCAAGGGACCTTGACCTACGAGCAGTACTTC
TRBV19,.,TRBD2,TRBJ2-1,CASSSPLAGSYNEQFF,TGTGCCAGTAGCTCCCCCCTAGCGGGCTCCTACAATGAGCAGTTCTTC
TRBV12-3/TRBV12-4,.,.,TRBJ2-1,CASRAAWEQFF,TGTGCCAGCAGGGCCGCTTGGGAGCAGTTCTTC
TRBV5-4,few,.,TRBJ2-2,CASSALTTGELFF,TGTGCCAGCAGCGCATTGACCACCGGGGAGCTGTTTTTT
TRBV6-6,.,TRBD2,TRBJ2-1,CASSYSSGRANEQFF,TGTGCCAGCAGTTACTCGAGCGGGAGGGCCAATGAGCAGTTCTTC